This TCR beta chain was captured by sequencing in a study of neoadjuvant anti-PD-1 for oral cavity cancer. Study summary: Patients mostly received three to four biweekly nivolumab doses at 3 mg/kg before surgery.

Indicated time point: after neoadjuvant nivolumab, at surgical resection. As for this clone: Its antigen is unknown.

Overall study results and limits: With a few patients per group, TCR findings need larger cohorts.

The protocol was immunoSEQ multiplex PCR, while the TCRdb copy is restricted to in-frame clones and leaves out a portion. The sample yields over 8,000 clones, around 75% seen once. V was cut by 2 bases and J by 0 bases, with 9 bases left in between. The CDR3 has 15 residues. Germline values: CDR1 SGHDT, CDR2 YYEEEE. The sequence was obtained from a person between 35 and 79 years old with oral cavity squamous cell carcinoma. This material consisted of PBMCs, taken after nivolumab (anti-PD-1) treatment. The chain employs TRBV5-6 and TRBJ1-3; no definite D call. The CDR3 is CASSFVASSGNTIYF. The CDR3 DNA sequence: TGTGCCAGCAGCTTTGTTGCGAGCTCTGGAAACACCATATATTTT. Using reference TRBV5-6 and TRBJ1-3 for the parts outside the CDR3, the full variable domain is DAGVTQSPTHLIKTRGQQVTLRCSPKSGHDTVSWYQQALGQGPQFIFQYYEEEERQRGNFPDRFSGHQFPNYSSELNVNALLLGDSALYLCASSFVASSGNTIYFGEGSWLTVV.